Listed below are T cell receptor beta chains from one sample, sequenced in a study of a mutant IDH1 vaccine in newly diagnosed glioma. Measured with immunoSEQ multiplex PCR; TCRdb has only the in-frame clones, and not every one. The sample yields approximately 60,000 clones, over 70% seen once. Their target antigens are unknown. The input for sequencing was PBMCs, taken from a glioma patient whose treatment included an IDH1 peptide vaccine. The receptor set was obtained from a man aged 40-49 years with glioma. The CDR3 runs from the conserved cysteine through the conserved F or W. D genes are given only for firm matches. Clone size is stated in some rows and not others, as once, few, many or a class when expanded.

D gene	V gene	J gene	clone size	CDR3 DNA	CDR3 protein
.	TRBV28	TRBJ1-1	.	TGTGCCAGCAGTCCGCTGGACAGGAACACTGAAGCTTTCTTT	CASSPLDRNTEAFF
.	TRBV5-6	TRBJ1-5	.	TGTGCCAGCAGCTACGGACCACGGGTGTATAGCAATCAGCCCCAGCATTTT	CASSYGPRVYSNQPQHF
.	TRBV10-3	TRBJ2-5	.	TGTGCCATCAGTGAGGCAAGCGCCCGCGCAGACCTAGAGACCCAGTACTTC	CAISEASARADLETQYF
TRBD2	TRBV7-8	TRBJ2-1	.	TGTGCCAGCAGCCCTGGAGCGGGGTACAATGAGCAGTTCTTC	CASSPGAGYNEQFF
.	TRBV5-4	TRBJ2-1	.	TGTGCCAGCAGCTCGCCCAACAGGTACAATGAGCAGTTCTTC	CASSSPNRYNEQFF
TRBD1	TRBV4-1	TRBJ1-1	.	TGCGCCAGCAGCCCAGGACAGGGGACTTTGAACACTGAAGCTTTCTTT	CASSPGQGTLNTEAFF
.	TRBV10-3	TRBJ1-1	once	TGTGCCGATCCGAGGACTGAAGCTTTCTTT	CADPRTEAFF
.	TRBV2	TRBJ2-2	once	TGTGCCAGCACCCCAGGGCCCACCGGGGAGCTGTTTTTT	CASTPGPTGELFF
TRBD1	TRBV15	TRBJ1-5	.	TGTGCCACCAGCAGAGGACAGGGGGTTCAGCCCCAGCATTTT	CATSRGQGVQPQHF
.	TRBV18	TRBJ1-2	few	TGTGCCAGCTCACAGAGCGCTCCGGGACCGACTAACTATGGCTACACCTTC	CASSQSAPGPTNYGYTF
TRBD1	TRBV9	TRBJ1-4	once	TGTGCCAGCAGCGCTACGACAGGGCCTGAAAAACTGTTTTTT	CASSATTGPEKLFF
TRBD1	TRBV6-5	TRBJ2-5	.	TGTGCCAGCAGTTACCAGGGGGCGGAGACCCAGTACTTC	CASSYQGAETQYF
.	TRBV5-8	TRBJ2-5	.	TGTGCCAGCAGCCACCCGGTTACGGAGACCCAGTACTTC	CASSHPVTETQYF
.	TRBV6-5	TRBJ1-5	.	TGTGCCAGCAGGGGGGATAGCAATCAGCCCCAGCATTTT	CASRGDSNQPQHF
.	TRBV5-1	TRBJ1-2	.	TGCGCCAGCAGCTGGAATACAGGGTCTGGCTACACCTTC	CASSWNTGSGYTF
.	TRBV19	TRBJ2-7	.	TGTGCCAGTAGTATAGATGCCTTCAATACCTACGAGCAGTACTTC	CASSIDAFNTYEQYF
.	TRBV28	TRBJ2-2	.	TGTGCCGCAAGGGGGAGGTCCGGTACCGGGGAGCTGTTTTTT	CAARGRSGTGELFF
.	TRBV5-1	TRBJ2-7	.	TGCGCCAGCAGGCTAGCGCAAACCTACGAGCAGTACTTC	CASRLAQTYEQYF
.	TRBV25-1	TRBJ2-7	.	TGTGCCAGCAGTGAGCGGCGGACATCCTACGAGCAGTACTTC	CASSERRTSYEQYF
.	TRBV13	TRBJ1-1	.	TGTGCCAGCTCCAATGGGGGTCGCGGTAGAACTGAAGCTTTCTTT	CASSNGGRGRTEAFF
.	TRBV27	TRBJ1-5	.	TGTGCCAGCAGTCCTCGGGGTCAGCCCCAGCATTTT	CASSPRGQPQHF
TRBD2	TRBV13	TRBJ2-7	.	TGTGCCAGCAGCTTGGCCACTACCGCTAGCGGGGATTTCTACGAGCAGTACTTC	CASSLATTASGDFYEQYF
.	TRBV9	TRBJ1-4	.	TGTGCCAGCAGCGCGGGACAATATGAAAAACTGTTTTTT	CASSAGQYEKLFF
.	TRBV4-3	TRBJ2-7	.	TGCGCCAGCAGCGGGGCGGAGACCTACGAGCAGTACTTC	CASSGAETYEQYF
.	TRBV14	TRBJ2-7	.	TGTGCCAGCTCGTGGGGCGGGCCTTCCTACGAGCAGTACTTC	CASSWGGPSYEQYF
TRBD1	TRBV11-2	TRBJ1-4	.	TGTGCCAGCAGCCCTCGGACAGGGGGCGAAAAACTGTTTTTT	CASSPRTGGEKLFF
TRBD1	TRBV11-2	TRBJ2-5	.	TGTGCCAGCAGCGTAGGGACAGGGGGAAAGCGAGAGACCCAGTACTTC	CASSVGTGGKRETQYF
.	TRBV6-5	TRBJ2-7	.	TGTGCCAGCAGACTAGGGCGCTCGAGCTCCTACGAGCAGTACTTC	CASRLGRSSSYEQYF
.	TRBV19	TRBJ1-3	.	TGTGCCAGTAGTATTTCGGCATCTGGAAACACCATATATTTT	CASSISASGNTIYF
TRBD1	TRBV28	TRBJ1-1	once	TGTGCCAGCAGTTTCGCCCAGGGGGCCTATAACACTGAAGCTTTCTTT	CASSFAQGAYNTEAFF
TRBD2	TRBV19	TRBJ2-3	.	TGTGCCAGTAGTATTATGGTAGCGGGCCCTGGCACAGATACGCAGTATTTT	CASSIMVAGPGTDTQYF
.	TRBV4-2	TRBJ2-5	.	TGTGCCAGCAGCGTAGGGACGGACTGGCAGACCCAGTACTTC	CASSVGTDWQTQYF
TRBD1	TRBV5-4	TRBJ1-2	.	TGTGCCAGCAGCTTGGTACAGGGGAACTATGGCTACACCTTC	CASSLVQGNYGYTF
.	TRBV19	TRBJ2-2	few	TGTGCCAGTACCTCGTTGGCAGATTACACCGGGGAGCTGTTTTTT	CASTSLADYTGELFF
TRBD2	TRBV6-5	TRBJ2-1	.	TGTGCCAGCAGTTACTCTTCCCTAGCGGAAGACAATGAGCAGTTCTTC	CASSYSSLAEDNEQFF
.	TRBV6-5	TRBJ1-4	.	TGTGCCAGCGGTCACTTCCGTGGCGAAAAACTGTTTTTT	CASGHFRGEKLFF
.	TRBV7-9	TRBJ1-3	.	TGTGCCAGCAGCCCCGACGGGGGTGGAAACACCATATATTTT	CASSPDGGGNTIYF
.	TRBV5-1	TRBJ2-2	.	TGCGCCAGCATGGCGAACACCGGGGAGCTGTTTTTT	CASMANTGELFF
TRBD1	TRBV9	TRBJ2-5	.	TGTGCCAGCAGCGCTGAGGGGGACAGACAAGAGACCCAGTACTTC	CASSAEGDRQETQYF
TRBD2	TRBV11-2	TRBJ2-2	.	TGTGCCAGCCGGGGCGGAGCGGGAGGGAACACCGGGGAGCTGTTTTTT	CASRGGAGGNTGELFF